Detailed here is one T cell receptor (beta chain). No cognate antigen has been identified for it. Within one base of it there is no much larger clone, and no base qualities were kept. These data are taken from a study of HIV-infected patients and healthy controls (dated by TCRdb to 2013 to 2014). The CDR3 spans 16 residues, from the cysteine through the phenylalanine. The DNA shown is the 48-base CDR3, in frame from base 1. V gives up 4 bases and J gives up 1 base, and the segment between their germline ends measures 13 bases. The germline V gene (reference sequence) specifies WNHNN as CDR1 and SYGVQD as CDR2. Library method: 5' RACE. Instrument on record: Illumina MiSeq. TCRdb reran the public reads through fastp at Q25 and MiXCR, keeping productive beta chains. Identical CDR3 protein sequences are pooled into one entry, listed with their most common genes and DNA. For this sample the table gives about 18,000 distinct CDR3 sequences, of which approximately 18% were detected only once. The top ten clones comprise approximately 33% of the sample.

Recombination connected TRBV10-1 to TRBJ2-2; TRBD1 is perhaps the D gene, given 6 matching bases. The sample comprised CD8+ T cells from blood. The source of this sequence is a human donor in good health. For the CDR3, the sequence is CASSGRRDMNTGELFF. The base sequence is TGCGCCAGCAGTGGCCGTAGGGACATGAACACCGGGGAGCTGTTTTTT.